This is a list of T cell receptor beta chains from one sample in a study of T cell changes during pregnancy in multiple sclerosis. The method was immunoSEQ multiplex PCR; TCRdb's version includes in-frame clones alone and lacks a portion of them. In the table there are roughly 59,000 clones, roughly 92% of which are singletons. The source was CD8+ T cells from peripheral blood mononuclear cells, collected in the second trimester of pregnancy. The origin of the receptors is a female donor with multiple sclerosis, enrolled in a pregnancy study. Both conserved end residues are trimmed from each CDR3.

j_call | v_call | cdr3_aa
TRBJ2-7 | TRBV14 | ASSHAGLAGVTEQY
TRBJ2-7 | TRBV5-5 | ASSLASGASGSYEQY
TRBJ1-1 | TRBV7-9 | ASSPGQGGKTEAF
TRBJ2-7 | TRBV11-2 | ASSPDSRYEQY
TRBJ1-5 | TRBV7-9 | ASSYSPGREESQPQH
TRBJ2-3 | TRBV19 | ASRSVGNSQY
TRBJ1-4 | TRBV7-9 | ASSLGTGRAY
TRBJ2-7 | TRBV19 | ATEGQGSDEQY
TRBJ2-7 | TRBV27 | ASSPRGQGAYEQY
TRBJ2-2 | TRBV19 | ASSIDAGAGELF
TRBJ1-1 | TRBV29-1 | SVKQGEGTEAF
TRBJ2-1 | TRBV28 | ASSFRGQKVYNEQF
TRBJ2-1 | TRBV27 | ASSRNFQIRNEQF
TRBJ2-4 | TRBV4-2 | ASSPQGTEAKNIQY
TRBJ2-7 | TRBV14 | ASSWGQGAYEQY
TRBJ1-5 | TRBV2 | ASSFGQIDQPQH
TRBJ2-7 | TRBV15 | ATSSRTGVVEQY
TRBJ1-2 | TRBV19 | ASSANSGTLNYGYT
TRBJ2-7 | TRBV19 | ASSLGTGAMSSYEQY
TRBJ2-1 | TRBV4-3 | ASSQDRSGTNLYNEQF
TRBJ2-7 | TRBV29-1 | SVTGTAVHEQY
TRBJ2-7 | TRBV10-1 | ASSPRAGWSYEQY
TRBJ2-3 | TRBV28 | ASSFNTGDTQY
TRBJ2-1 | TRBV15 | ATSRTSGPDEQF
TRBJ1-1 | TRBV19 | ASSIGDTGYTEAF
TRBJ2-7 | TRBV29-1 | SVRLAEYYEQY
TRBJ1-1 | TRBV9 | ASSVAWGLNTEAF
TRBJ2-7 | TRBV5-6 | ASSFGQGPYEQY
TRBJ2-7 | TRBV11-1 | ASSPLAGGLRIERY
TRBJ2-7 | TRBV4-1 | ASSLGRASSYEQY
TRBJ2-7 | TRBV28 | ASSLAGAHEQY
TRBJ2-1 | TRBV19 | AVTAGAYNEQF
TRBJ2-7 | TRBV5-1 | ASSLTREGRAEQY
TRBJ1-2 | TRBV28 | ATTPLGGLYGYT
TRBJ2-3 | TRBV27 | ASSLPPGLAERTAQY
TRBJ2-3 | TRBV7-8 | ASSLARTSGPQIRSI
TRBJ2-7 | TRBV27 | ASSASLAGGFYEQY
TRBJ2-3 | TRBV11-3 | ASSLVPPRFGTDTQY
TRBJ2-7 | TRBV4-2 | ASSQLAGVEYEQY
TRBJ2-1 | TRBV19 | ASRRQYNEQF
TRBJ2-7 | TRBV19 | ASSIAAGEQY
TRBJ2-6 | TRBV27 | ASTARYRASSGANVLT
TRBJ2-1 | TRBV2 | ASSQMGLAGQNEQF
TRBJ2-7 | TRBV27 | ASSSLTGGNTAEQY
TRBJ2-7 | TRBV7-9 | ASSSSDLLSYEQY
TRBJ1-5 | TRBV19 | ASSATGGTGPQH
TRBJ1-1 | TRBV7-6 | ASSLGTGASNTEAF
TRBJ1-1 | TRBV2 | ASSMGRNTEAF
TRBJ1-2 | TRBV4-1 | ASSQARADGYT
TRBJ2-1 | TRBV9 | ASSANHAGRGNEQF
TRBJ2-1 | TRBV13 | ASSQNGQGYNEQF
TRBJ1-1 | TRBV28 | ASSFSGANTEAF
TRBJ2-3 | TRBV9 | ASSLWGAAADTQY
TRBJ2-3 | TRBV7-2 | ASTGTSGTDTQY
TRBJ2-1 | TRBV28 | ASSHGTSGYNEQF
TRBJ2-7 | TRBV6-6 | ATTPNSGEQY
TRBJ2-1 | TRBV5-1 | ASSFSGYNEQF
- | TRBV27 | ASRGTSGSVYEQY
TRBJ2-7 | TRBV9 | ASSVGDRENEQY